The source of this TCR beta chain is a study of T cells after yellow fever vaccination. One entry per CDR3 protein results from TCRdb running MiXCR on the 5' RACE reads. The top ten hold roughly 18% of the sample, which has about 370,000 distinct CDR3 sequences, more than 9% seen once. CDR1 and CDR2 (germline): ENHRY, SYGVKD. Trimming removed 0 bases from V and 3 bases from J, with 6 bases in between. CDR3 length equals 13 residues. The TCR sequence derives from a man in his late teens or twenties who received the YFV17D yellow fever vaccine. The V and J genes are TRBV10-3 and TRBJ2-7; tentatively, D is TRBD2 (5 bases). Sequencing used PBMCs, obtained on the day of the first yellow fever vaccination. The CDR3 is CAISESEDYEQYF. The CDR3 DNA reads TGTGCCATCAGTGAGTCGGAGGACTACGAGCAGTACTTC.